This is a list of T cell receptor beta chains from one sample in a study of blood T cell repertoires in COVID-19. Profiled with immunoSEQ multiplex PCR; TCRdb holds only in-frame clones, not every one. The data hold roughly 220,000 clones, with roughly 84% observed a single time. Source material: peripheral blood. Receptor source: a woman aged 60 to 75 who had recovered from COVID-19. Each CDR3 is given without its conserved first and last residue. Each record gives: D gene, J gene, V gene, CDR3 protein. The D gene is left open where the match is weak.

d_gene: TRBD1; j_gene: TRBJ2-2; v_gene: TRBV6-1; CDR3aa: ASSEPLRNRGYTGELF
d_gene: TRBD2; j_gene: TRBJ2-3; v_gene: TRBV3-1/TRBV3-2; CDR3aa: ASSRTQLAGGSTDTQY
d_gene: .; j_gene: TRBJ1-4; v_gene: TRBV29-1; CDR3aa: SVGRAGEKLF
d_gene: .; j_gene: TRBJ1-5; v_gene: TRBV2; CDR3aa: ASSGRQQQPQH
d_gene: .; j_gene: TRBJ1-2; v_gene: TRBV12-3/TRBV12-4; CDR3aa: ASSFRGYYGYT
d_gene: .; j_gene: TRBJ1-2; v_gene: TRBV30; CDR3aa: AWTRYSANYGYT
d_gene: .; j_gene: TRBJ1-5; v_gene: TRBV7-9; CDR3aa: ASSSRNQPQH
d_gene: .; j_gene: TRBJ1-1; v_gene: TRBV11-2; CDR3aa: ASRQGRGRGTEAF
d_gene: .; j_gene: TRBJ2-7; v_gene: TRBV5-1; CDR3aa: ASSLGQIYEQY
d_gene: .; j_gene: TRBJ1-2; v_gene: TRBV13; CDR3aa: ASSPMGLGGYT
d_gene: .; j_gene: TRBJ1-5; v_gene: TRBV19; CDR3aa: ASSIDRELQH